This TCR beta chain was retrieved from a study of cytomegalovirus exposure and HLA in healthy donors (dated by TCRdb to about 2017). Describing the broader study: An earlier analysis of approximately 600 of the donors reported 276 Gb of sequence data and 117 million unique TCR beta sequences from about 179 million T cells. An early release that covered 500 to 800 HLA-typed donors contained 300 to 350 gigabases of sequencing data and 65 million to 100 million unique TCR sequences. The genetic ancestry cluster associated with self-reported Caucasian donors included 80% to 90% of the roughly 390 genotyped donors. The aim of the study was to test whether cataloging public T cell receptors could identify signatures of past pathogen exposure. The study used immunosequencing to profile the T cell repertoires of approximately 690 subjects and linked those repertoires to cytomegalovirus serostatus. Besides the first cohort of around 700 subjects, a separate validation cohort made up of 120 different subjects was used. To predict cytomegalovirus infection status, the study brought together high-throughput TCR immunosequencing, statistical association of individual TCRs with disease status, and machine learning. A later analysis re-examined previously published TCR beta repertoires from several hundred donors and added high-resolution HLA genotyping to investigate patterns of TCR occurrence. Rather than drawing on any new phenotypic data, the later analysis identified candidate immune exposures from TCR beta sequences and the way those sequences occurred across donors. An earlier analysis of approximately 630 of the donors applied high-throughput TCR beta sequencing to assess whether each TCR beta V gene segment acted as functional or pseudogenic. Donor age, sex, ethnicity and CMV serostatus were compiled together with the repertoire data. A later genetic analysis used genome-wide SNP genotypes for about 65% of the 666 donors, treating that subset as a discovery cohort. All discovery cohort repertoires had been generated on a single sequencing platform. Class I and class II HLA loci were covered by the typing at four-digit resolution. Typing coverage differed by locus: A, B, C, DRB1 and DQB1 were typed in roughly 620-640 donors, DQA1 in about 510, DPA1 in some 600, and DPB1 in approximately 450. Four to six DR-DQ haplotypes were handled as single units for association and clustering, since linkage in the cohort was strong. Among some 410 genotyped donors of the cohort, an average of roughly 240,000 unique TCR beta nucleotide sequences were sequenced per donor, roughly 20% of them non-productive. Here is what the overall study found, with its caveats: Correlated functional status among segregating V segments might reflect linkage disequilibrium, but an unknown experimental factor could not be ruled out. In a later analysis, some 18,000 TCR beta sequences were associated with specific HLA alleles at a false discovery rate of 0.05. The study listed 150 to 200 TCR beta chains as associated with cytomegalovirus. In a later analysis, HLA-associated TCR beta chains were found to be more clonally expanded and to have lower generation probabilities than equally common non-associated chains. Because some donors lacked HLA typing at each locus, the association tests relied only on the typed subset. Some IMGT-functional V segments, including TRBV6-2 and TRBV6-3, could not be distinguished by the 87-base-pair reads and were therefore excluded. Around 16 rarely observed V segments, including chromosome 9 orphons, were excluded from the earlier analysis of approximately 500 of the donors because counts were too low. Sequencing depth was assumed to be roughly uniform across donors in the presence/absence analyses, though that assumption may not hold. In both the original and validation cohorts, the classifier was reported to diagnose cytomegalovirus status with high specificity and sensitivity. In vitro tests confirmed that a few of the cytomegalovirus-associated TCR beta chains recognize cytomegalovirus antigens. Broadly in line with IMGT annotations, most TCR beta V segments showed up in productive rearrangements about 87% or about 30% of the time in an earlier analysis of around 600 of the donors. The authors suggested that the approach could potentially be extended to other disease states and immunological phenotypes. This cohort had only TCR beta chains sequenced, and the lack of alpha or paired-chain data limited which features could be detected. Most TCR sequences were observed very rarely across donors, whereas some public TCRs were present in many individuals. A later analysis found that most CMV-associated TCR beta chains appeared HLA-restricted, with HLA associations seemingly driven largely by CMV exposure. A cluster of highly shared sequence variants was judged likely to be a technical artifact of the sequencing pipeline. In a later analysis, the rate of TCR association differed among HLA loci, with DRB1 alleles having the most associated TCRs and HLA-C alleles having the fewest. According to a later genetic analysis, donors in an Asian-associated ancestry cluster had fewer N-insertions in productive TCRs than the roughly 660-donor mean. When HLA alleles, especially DR and DQ, strongly co-occurred, TCR associations were difficult to assign to individual alleles. V-gene and J-gene trimming of TCR beta chains was associated with a missense DCLRE1C variant in a later genetic analysis, and the association was replicated in an independent cohort. CMV serostatus was the only immune exposure information available for the cohort. A further reported finding was that TCR beta sequences accurately predicted the HLA-A and HLA-B alleles for most subjects in the first cohort. According to a later analysis, parvovirus B19, influenza, CMV and Epstein-Barr virus appeared linked to several top co-occurrence clusters.

The cohort was made up of around 720 healthy bone marrow donors. At the time of sampling, every cohort member was nominally healthy, though immune exposures that went unrecorded were likely present. The donor was CMV seropositive and was included in the group of approximately 310 seropositive cohort members. Every donor gave a peripheral blood sample, and the peripheral blood mononuclear cells from that sample were used for TCR beta sequencing. The Qiagen DNeasy Blood Extraction Kit was used to extract genomic DNA from the blood cell samples. Libraries were built with the immunoSEQ multiplex PCR assay. For the multiplex PCR, a mixture combining 60 forward primers for TCR Vbeta segments and 13 reverse primers for TCR Jbeta segments was used. The CDR3 region of rearranged TCR beta genes was amplified from genomic DNA with a multiplex PCR assay. On the Illumina HiSeq System, the amplified TCR beta libraries were sequenced as 87-base-pair reads. In the paper's pipeline: A later analysis counted tens of millions of unique TCR beta chains across the 666 repertoires, and some 12 million of these chains were shared by at least two donors. Raw reads were error-corrected and collapsed into unique sequences with a nearest-neighbor algorithm that merged closely related sequences to remove PCR and sequencing errors. CDR3 sequences were aligned to IMGT reference sequences to assign V, D and J gene segments. For a sequence to be retained, a match of at least six nucleotides to both a V gene segment and a J gene segment was required. A rearrangement was called productive if the CDR3 had no stop codons and remained in frame with V and J, and every other rearrangement was called non-productive. Following IMGT convention, CDR3 was defined as the stretch from the second conserved V-encoded cysteine to the conserved J-encoded phenylalanine. Sequences without an unambiguous match to a single V gene segment were excluded from the earlier analysis of about 630 of the donors. In an earlier analysis of 587 of the donors, V segments were called functional above 56.7% productive rearrangements and were called segregating when the between-donor standard deviation exceeded 5%. A statistical classification framework was built to diagnose cytomegalovirus status from the catalog of TCR beta chain sequences. In a later analysis, TCR nucleotide sequences were compared against IMGT/GENE-DB human TR gene sequences so that V and J genes could be assigned. Using the TCRdist pipeline, a later analysis assigned CDR3 sequences along with most-parsimonious VDJ recombination scenarios. In a later analysis, every TCR beta chain was defined by the combination of its CDR3 amino acid sequence and its V-gene family, and reads without a unique V-gene family were dropped. A later analysis removed 550 to 700 highly shared, low-generation-probability nucleotide sequences to deal with suspected cross-contamination and a sequencing artifact. For each public chain, a later analysis derived a clonal expansion index from normalized ranks of inferred template counts within each repertoire. Generation probabilities in a later analysis came from a VDJ recombination model fitted to out-of-frame rearrangements, and those results were checked against IGoR. Hypergeometric tests were used in a later analysis to score TCR-TCR, TCR-HLA and TCR-CMV co-occurrence, with a repertoire-size bias correction applied to the TCR pairs. A later analysis estimated false discovery rates by permuting HLA or CMV assignments 20 times. In a later analysis, co-occurring TCRs were grouped with DBSCAN, and TCRdist sequence similarity was added when clustering was performed within HLA-allele-positive subsets. For co-occurrence clustering, repertoires with fewer than 30,000 or more than 120,000 public chains were excluded, along with a handful of repertoires with anomalous nucleotide sharing. TCRdb obtained this table from immuneACCESS and retained in-frame rearrangements with V and J assigned. These tables miss some clones; where compared with another copy, unresolved V genes account for less than half of the shortfall, and the remainder is unexplained. The V and J calls and clone size were taken over from that table, and D and trimming were inferred from the DNA. Within this sample are approximately 180,000 clones, with about 80% of them counted one time only. The ten largest clones represent almost 7% of the sample.

Ends trimmed: V by 0 bases, J by 3 bases; bases unmatched to a gene: 7. Taken from cysteine to phenylalanine, the CDR3 has 17 residues. Only the CDR3 portion is preserved as DNA: 51 bases, with reading frame beginning at the first base. In the germline V gene, CDR1 corresponds to SGHRS and CDR2 to YFSETQ. This clone was seen only a few times. Its antigen is currently not known. No much larger clone is present one base from it, and per-base qualities are unavailable. The TCR originated in a man aged 25-45 years in good health and CMV-seropositive. The chain is made from TRBV5-1 and TRBJ2-5; the junction holds 11 bases that match TRBD2. Sequencing was carried out using PBMCs. The DNA sequence follows: TGCGCCAGCAGCTTGGAACTAGCGGGGGATAAAGAAGAGACCCAGTACTTC. This codes for CASSLELAGDKEETQYF.